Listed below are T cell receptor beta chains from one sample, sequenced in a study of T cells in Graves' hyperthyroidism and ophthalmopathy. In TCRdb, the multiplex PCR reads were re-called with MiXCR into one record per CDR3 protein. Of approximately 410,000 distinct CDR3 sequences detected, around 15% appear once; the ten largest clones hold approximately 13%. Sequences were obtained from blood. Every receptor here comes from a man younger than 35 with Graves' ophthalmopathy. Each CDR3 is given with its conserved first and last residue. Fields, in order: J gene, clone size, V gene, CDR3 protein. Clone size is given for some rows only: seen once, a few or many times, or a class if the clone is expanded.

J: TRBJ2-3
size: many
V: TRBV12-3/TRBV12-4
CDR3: CASSFLGLAGGGDTQYF

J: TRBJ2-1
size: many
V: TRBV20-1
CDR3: CSVPIGEIDNEQFF

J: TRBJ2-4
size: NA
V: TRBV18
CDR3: CASSPRGLAGGPSNIQYF

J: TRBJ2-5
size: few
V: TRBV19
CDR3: CASSWTSGGASFETQYF

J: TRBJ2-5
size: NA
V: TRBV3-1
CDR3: CASSPRWTLAEQETQYF

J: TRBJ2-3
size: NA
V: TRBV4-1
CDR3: CASSYGTSGAIDTQYF

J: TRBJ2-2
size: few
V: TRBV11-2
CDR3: CASSFTGTANTGELFF

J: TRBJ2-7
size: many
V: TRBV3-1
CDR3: CATTGGYEQYF

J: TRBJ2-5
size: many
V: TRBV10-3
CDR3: CAISKGGGLQETQYF

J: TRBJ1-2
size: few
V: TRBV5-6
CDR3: CASSLLSRGDTF

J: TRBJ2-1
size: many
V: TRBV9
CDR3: CASSVGGTLYNEQFF

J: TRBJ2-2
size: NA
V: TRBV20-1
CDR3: CSARDDPGELFF

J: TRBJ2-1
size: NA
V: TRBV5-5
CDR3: CASTMGKGWAYNEQFF

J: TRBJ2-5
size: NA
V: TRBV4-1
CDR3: CASSHLSGTSTETQYF

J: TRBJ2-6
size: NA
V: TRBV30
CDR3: CAWSVLDSGANVLTF

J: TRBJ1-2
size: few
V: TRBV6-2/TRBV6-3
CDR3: CASSSERHYGYTF

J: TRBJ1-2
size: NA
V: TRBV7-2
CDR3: CASSLVGTLNGYTF

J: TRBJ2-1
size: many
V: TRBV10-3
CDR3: CAISPQTGASYNEQFF